This is a list of T cell receptor beta chains from one sample in a study of human T cells and chemical hapten exposure. TCRdb reanalysed the RACE reads using MiXCR and keeps one entry per CDR3 protein. The table records about 380,000 distinct CDR3 sequences, about 6% of them present only once. This specimen consisted of whole blood, obtained in connection with sensitization to the hapten diphenylcyclopropenone (DPC). These receptors all stem from a woman between 18 and 30 years old with alopecia areata. Some clones in this sample may be carry-over from other donors' samples. Each CDR3 is given without its conserved first and last residue.

cdr3_aa	j_call	v_call
ASSELRGVSNQPQH	TRBJ1-5	TRBV6-1
ASSPRGEGRSKH	TRBJ1-5	TRBV7-2
ASSLSGLRSRREAF	TRBJ1-1	TRBV7-2
SVEGGQGPF	TRBJ2-1	TRBV29-1
ATSEGVNTEAF	TRBJ1-1	TRBV24-1
AISESGQGFEKLF	TRBJ1-4	TRBV10-3
ASTPTGGLNQPQH	TRBJ1-5	TRBV12-3/TRBV12-4
ASTKLDGRNTIY	TRBJ1-3	TRBV21-1
ASSQRGVQETQY	TRBJ2-5	TRBV6-6
ASSPRTPGRYEQY	TRBJ2-7	TRBV7-2
ATSVNPTGGTNEKLF	TRBJ1-4	TRBV24-1
SARDLENSPLH	TRBJ1-6	TRBV20-1
ASSPQRGGPETQY	TRBJ2-5	TRBV14
ASSLNPPGTGTEAF	TRBJ1-1	TRBV7-2
SVRQNEKLF	TRBJ1-4	TRBV29-1
ASSSTGTGPNYGYT	TRBJ1-2	TRBV27
ASSLGEYGYT	TRBJ1-2	TRBV12-3/TRBV12-4
SSGPTSSYEQY	TRBJ2-7	TRBV20-1
ASSLGVMEAF	TRBJ1-1	TRBV5-6
SASPGGTNEKLF	TRBJ1-4	TRBV20-1
ASSLLTGGEAF	TRBJ1-1	TRBV12-3/TRBV12-4
ASSLGTDEKLF	TRBJ1-4	TRBV7-2
ASSSSTNYGYT	TRBJ1-2	TRBV7-2
ASKMGGRENTEAF	TRBJ1-1	TRBV28
ATSTSGSTDTQY	TRBJ2-3	TRBV12-3/TRBV12-4
ASSLAGSSVGEQY	TRBJ2-7	TRBV7-2
SARDLGTNEQF	TRBJ2-1	TRBV20-1
ASSFSLAGDNEQF	TRBJ2-1	TRBV7-8
ASSPGRGYGYT	TRBJ1-2	TRBV6-2/TRBV6-3
ASSVWGGELF	TRBJ2-2	TRBV9
ASSAGTGAIYEQY	TRBJ2-7	TRBV12-3/TRBV12-4
ASSLPANYGYT	TRBJ1-2	TRBV28
ASLFLENSPLH	TRBJ1-6	TRBV6-6
ASSLTGVTDTQY	TRBJ2-3	TRBV7-3
SVEDRGRLFGYT	TRBJ1-2	TRBV29-1
ASSLGSRYSNQPQH	TRBJ1-5	TRBV7-8
ASSQDPITGHQPQH	TRBJ1-5	TRBV4-3
ASSLMGTGHTDTQY	TRBJ2-3	TRBV7-3
ASRSGGSYNEQF	TRBJ2-1	TRBV2
ASSSLTSGDTDTQY	TRBJ2-3	TRBV27
ASSLVSMSGANVLT	TRBJ2-6	TRBV5-1
ASSSGRTYEQY	TRBJ2-7	TRBV12-3/TRBV12-4
ASSRKGGTGELF	TRBJ2-2	TRBV3-1
ASGDLLSFWNEQF	TRBJ2-1	TRBV12-3/TRBV12-4